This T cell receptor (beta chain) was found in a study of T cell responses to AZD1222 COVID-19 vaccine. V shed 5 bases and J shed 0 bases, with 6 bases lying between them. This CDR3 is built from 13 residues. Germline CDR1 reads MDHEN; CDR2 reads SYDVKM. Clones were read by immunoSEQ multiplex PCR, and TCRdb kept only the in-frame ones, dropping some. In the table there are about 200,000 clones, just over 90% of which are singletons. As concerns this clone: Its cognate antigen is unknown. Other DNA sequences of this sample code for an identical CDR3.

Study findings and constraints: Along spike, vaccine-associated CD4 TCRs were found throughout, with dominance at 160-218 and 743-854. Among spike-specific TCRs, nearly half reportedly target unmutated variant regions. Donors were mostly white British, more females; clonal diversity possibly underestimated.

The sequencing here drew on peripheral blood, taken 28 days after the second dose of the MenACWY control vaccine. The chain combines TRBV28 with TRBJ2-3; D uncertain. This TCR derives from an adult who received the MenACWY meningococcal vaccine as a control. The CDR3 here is CASSLPSTDTQYF. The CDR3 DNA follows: TGTGCCAGCAGTCTCCCTAGCACAGATACGCAGTATTTT.